These 14 T cell receptor beta chains came from one sample sequenced in a study of T cells in Graves' hyperthyroidism and ophthalmopathy. Researchers took RNA transcripts and amplified the TCR beta CDR3 regions from them. Using the HTBI primer set, a first-round RT-PCR was run on the TCR CDR3. TCRdb independently ran MiXCR on the multiplex PCR reads; one entry per CDR3 protein. The sample has approximately 590,000 distinct CDR3 sequences; approximately 14% are singletons. Sequenced input: blood. The receptor set was obtained from a woman aged 25 to 39 with Graves' hyperthyroidism.

The V and J genes are TRBV6-1 and TRBJ2-1; D gene uncertain. The germline V gene encodes CDR1 MNHNS and CDR2 SASEGT. V was pared by 3 bases and J by 12 bases, with 9 bases between. The CDR3 length is 11 residues. CDR3 in amino acids: CASSDMYGQFF. The CDR3 region has the DNA TGTGCCAGCAGTGACATGTATGGGCAGTTCTTC.

There are a few counts of this clonotype. The chain joins TRBV7-3 to TRBJ2-1; D call uncertain. From germline, CDR1 is SGHTA and CDR2 FQGTGA. Trimming left V 5 bases short and J 0 bases short, with 20 bases between. The CDR3 totals 18 residues. The CDR3 region has the DNA TGTGCCAGCAGCCCTGTCCCCCCCCGGGCCAACTCCTACAATGAGCAGTTCTTC. Its protein is CASSPVPPRANSYNEQFF.

This clonotype has at least ten counts. The CDR3 region is CASSSNLRDRKELKKLFF. The DNA for the CDR3 is TGTGCCAGCAGTTCAAACCTACGGGACAGAAAAGAACTGAAAAAACTGTTTTTT. This sequence joins TRBV27 and TRBJ1-4, with 7 bases lining up with TRBD1. There are 18 residues in the CDR3. Germline assignment: CDR1 MNHEY and CDR2 SMNVEV (reference sequence). Trimming took 4 bases from V and 9 from J; bases not matched to a gene: 20.

This clonotype was picked up many times. The rearrangement uses TRBV6-1 and TRBJ1-1, with 11 bases matching TRBD1. This CDR3 has 16 residues. Trimming took 1 base from V and 9 from J; bases not matched to a gene: 10. The germline V gene has CDR1 MNHNS and CDR2 SASEGT. The CDR3 here is CASSEEGTGGREKAFF. The CDR3 nucleotides read TGTGCCAGCAGTGAAGAAGGGACAGGGGGTAGAGAAAAAGCTTTCTTT.

The chain uses TRBV9 and TRBJ1-6; D remains ambiguous. With 1 base removed from V and 6 bases from J, the gap between germline ends came to 20 bases. The CDR3 contains 18 residues. Germline CDR1 is SGDLS and CDR2 is YYNGEE. The CDR3 coding sequence is TGTGCCAGCAGCGTATCCCCGTTGGGAAGGAGTGGTAATTCACCCCTCCACTTT. Residues: CASSVSPLGRSGNSPLHF.

The chain is built from TRBV6-6 and TRBJ2-3, with a tentative D call TRBD2 (5 bases). V lost 2 bases, J lost 5 bases, and 11 bases lay in between. Germline V gives CDR1 MNHNY, CDR2 SVGAGI (reference sequence). The CDR3 runs to 14 residues. The chain's CDR3 is CASSYSFRGDTQYF. The CDR3 DNA sequence: TGTGCCAGCAGTTACAGCTTTCGGGGAGATACGCAGTATTTT.

At least ten counts were recorded for this clonotype. V is TRBV7-2 and J is TRBJ1-4; no reliable D call. Trimming stripped 1 base from V and 7 bases from J, with 7 bases between. Germline CDR1 is SGHTA and CDR2 is FQGNSA. The CDR3 is made up of 13 amino acids. The CDR3 DNA sequence: TGTGCCAGCAGCTTAGGGCTATCTGAAAAACTGTTTTTT. Translation: CASSLGLSEKLFF.

This clonotype was observed a few times. The chain carries TRBV9 and TRBJ2-7; the D gene is possibly TRBD2 (6 bases). Germline V gene data show CDR1 as SGDLS and CDR2 as YYNGEE. V lost 0 bases to trimming and J lost 0 bases, with 10 bases between them. This CDR3 has 15 amino acids. For the CDR3, the DNA is TGTGCCAGCAGCGTAGCACCGGGAGACTCCTACGAGCAGTACTTC. It is translated as CASSVAPGDSYEQYF.

The chain has TRBV9 and TRBJ2-1; possibly TRBD1 or TRBD2 for D (5 bases each). Germline V CDR1 and CDR2: SGDLS, YYNGEE. V was cut by 3 bases and J by 9 bases, with 16 bases left in between. The CDR3 has 14 residues. The CDR3 is CASSADPGGREQFF. CDR3 nucleotide sequence: TGTGCCAGCAGCGCCGACCCTGGGGGACGTGAGCAGTTCTTC.

This clonotype was found many times. The chain joins TRBV28 to TRBJ2-7; tentative D call: TRBD2 (6 bases). The germline V gene encodes CDR1 MDHEN and CDR2 SYDVKM. V gave up 5 bases and J gave up 6 bases, with 14 bases separating them. This CDR3 region has 13 residues. The CDR3 sequence: CASSGTSPGEQYF. The CDR3 region has the DNA TGTGCCAGCAGTGGCACTAGCCCCGGCGAGCAGTACTTC.

This clonotype was counted ten times or more. The chain carries TRBV6-1 and TRBJ2-1, with 10 nucleotides matching TRBD2. In germline, CDR1 is MNHNS, CDR2 SASEGT. The CDR3 has 17 residues. Trimming cost V 3 bases and J 9 bases; bases outside gene matches: 14. CDR3 in DNA: TGTGCCAGCAGTGACCGTCCGGCTAGCGGGAGTTTGAGTGAGCAGTTCTTC. Translated, it gives CASSDRPASGSLSEQFF.

Many counts were recorded for this clonotype. The rearrangement joins TRBV29-1 to TRBJ1-3; 7 bases map to TRBD1. The ends lost 4 bases at V and 0 bases at J; junction bases unmatched: 6. This CDR3 comprises 15 residues. The germline gives CDR1 SQVTM, CDR2 ANQGSEA. CDR3 in amino acids: CSVGGTANSGNTIYF. The CDR3, as DNA: TGCAGCGTTGGGGGGACAGCCAACTCTGGAAACACCATATATTTT.

The rearrangement links TRBV11-3 to TRBJ2-1; D is undetermined. Germline CDR1 reads SGHNT; CDR2 reads YENEEA. The CDR3 is 13 residues long. With 4 bases removed from V and 5 bases from J, the gap between germline ends came to 9 bases. The CDR3 is CASSWAGHNEQFF. Written as DNA, the CDR3 is TGTGCCAGCAGCTGGGCCGGCCACAATGAGCAGTTCTTC.

This clonotype was detected ten times or more. The chain recombines TRBV15 with TRBJ2-1; 11 bases fit TRBD2. CDR3 length: 18 amino acids. With 2 bases clipped from V and 0 bases from J, the junction kept 6 bases outside the gene matches. Germline CDR1 and CDR2: LNHNV and YYDKDF (reference sequence). In DNA, the CDR3 is TGTGCCACCAGCAGAAAGCCGGGACTAGCGGTCTCCTACAATGAGCAGTTCTTC. Its protein product is CATSRKPGLAVSYNEQFF.